Listed below are T cell receptor beta chains from one sample, sequenced in a study of lymphopenia after photon versus proton radiotherapy. Generated by immunoSEQ multiplex PCR, the TCRdb table keeps only in-frame clones and is missing some. The table records roughly 64,000 clones, 87% of them present only once. The sequences come from peripheral blood, collected from a patient treated with proton-based radiotherapy. All receptors come from a man older than 75 with esophageal cancer. Both conserved end residues are part of each CDR3. D genes are given only for firm matches. Only part of the rows carry a size: once, few, many, or a class if the clone is expanded.

J gene | CDR3 length | D gene | clone size | V gene | CDR3 DNA | CDR3 protein
TRBJ2-5 | 13 | TRBD1 | - | TRBV10-3 | TGTGCCATCAACAGGGGGACTGAAGAGACCCAGTACTTC | CAINRGTEETQYF
TRBJ2-6 | 18 | TRBD2 | - | TRBV5-1 | TGCGCCAGCAGCTGGGGGACCGGGGGGAGCTCTGGGGCCAACGTCCTGACTTTC | CASSWGTGGSSGANVLTF
TRBJ2-7 | 16 | - | - | TRBV4-3 | TGCGCCAGCAGCCAAGATATGGACATTCGCTCCTACGAGCAGTACTTC | CASSQDMDIRSYEQYF
TRBJ1-1 | 15 | TRBD1 | - | TRBV4-1 | TGCGCCAGCAGCCGATCGGACAGGAGTAACACTGAAGCTTTCTTT | CASSRSDRSNTEAFF
TRBJ2-3 | 15 | TRBD1 | few | TRBV2 | TGTGCCAGCAGTGCAAACAGGGGGCGAGCAGATACGCAGTATTTT | CASSANRGRADTQYF
TRBJ2-7 | 14 | - | - | TRBV12-5 | TGTGCTAGTGGTTTGGCCGGGGATCCTTACGAGCAGTACTTC | CASGLAGDPYEQYF
TRBJ1-2 | 14 | - | - | TRBV29-1 | TGCAGCGTTGCCCCCGGGGGGTCAAACTATGGCTACACCTTC | CSVAPGGSNYGYTF
TRBJ1-6 | 9 | - | - | TRBV7-6 | TGTGCCAGCAGCCCCGATCCCCACTTT | CASSPDPHF
TRBJ2-3 | 12 | - | - | TRBV2 | TGTGCCAGCAGTGTTAGCACAGATACGCAGTATTTT | CASSVSTDTQYF
TRBJ1-5 | 17 | - | once | TRBV2 | TGTGCCAGCAGTGAAAGGCCAGGGGCCTATAGCAATCAGCCCCAGCATTTT | CASSERPGAYSNQPQHF
TRBJ2-4 | 12 | - | once | TRBV7-2 | TGTGCCAGCAGCTTTTCGGAAAACATTCAGTACTTC | CASSFSENIQYF
TRBJ2-2 | 14 | - | - | TRBV6-5 | TGTGCCAGCACCGTGACAGGGACTGGCGGGGAGCTGTTTTTT | CASTVTGTGGELFF
TRBJ2-3 | 16 | TRBD2 | - | TRBV4-1 | TGCGCCAGCAGCCAGCGGGAGGCAGCGACCTCAGATACGCAGTATTTT | CASSQREAATSDTQYF
TRBJ1-4 | 16 | - | - | TRBV7-9 | TGTGCCAGCAGCCCCCAGTGGAGTGCAACTAATGAAAAACTGTTTTTT | CASSPQWSATNEKLFF
TRBJ2-1 | 16 | - | - | TRBV6-1 | TGTGCCAGCAGTGAAGCGCAGGATAGGTGGCGGAATGAGCAGTTCTTC | CASSEAQDRWRNEQFF
TRBJ2-1 | 13 | - | - | TRBV9 | TGTGCCAGCGGGGGGACGTCCTACAATGAGCAGTTCTTC | CASGGTSYNEQFF
TRBJ2-2 | 15 | - | once | TRBV5-6 | TGTGCCAGCAGCTTGGTGCGGGTTGGGGCCGGGGAGCTGTTTTTT | CASSLVRVGAGELFF
TRBJ1-6 | 15 | - | - | TRBV7-2 | TGTGCCAGCAGCTTAGAGGTCCAGAGGAATTCACCCCTCCACTTT | CASSLEVQRNSPLHF
TRBJ2-7 | 14 | - | - | TRBV7-2 | TGTGCCAGCAGCCCTTCCGGGACACACTACGAGCAGTACTTC | CASSPSGTHYEQYF
TRBJ1-1 | 14 | - | - | TRBV4-3 | TGCGCCAGCAGCCAAGCAACACAGGGATATGAAGCTTTCTTT | CASSQATQGYEAFF
TRBJ1-2 | 14 | - | - | TRBV4-2 | TGTGCCAGCAGCCAAGTTACAGGGCGTCATGGCTACACCTTC | CASSQVTGRHGYTF
TRBJ1-1 | 12 | TRBD1 | - | TRBV6-5 | TGTGCCAGTACCAGGGGGGGTACTGAAGCTTTCTTT | CASTRGGTEAFF
TRBJ2-5 | 13 | TRBD2 | - | TRBV6-5 | TGTGCCAGCAGTTCGACTAGCACAGGGACCCAGTACTTC | CASSSTSTGTQYF
TRBJ2-7 | 15 | TRBD1 | - | TRBV7-9 | TGTGCCAGCAGCTTAGCTGGGACAGGGAGCAACGAGCAGTACTTC | CASSLAGTGSNEQYF
TRBJ2-7 | 12 | TRBD2 | - | TRBV7-8 | TGTGCCAGCAGCGCAGCGGGAGACGAGCAGTACTTC | CASSAAGDEQYF
TRBJ2-5 | 16 | - | - | TRBV7-2 | TGTGCCAGCAGCTCCCGAGTCGGGACGGGGTGGTGGACCCAGTACTTC | CASSSRVGTGWWTQYF
TRBJ2-1 | 14 | TRBD1 | - | TRBV25-1 | TGTGCCAGCACTCCGGGACAGGCTTACAATGAGCAGTTCTTC | CASTPGQAYNEQFF
TRBJ1-2 | 13 | - | - | TRBV10-3 | TGTGCCATCAGTGAGTCTTCTAACTATGGCTACACCTTC | CAISESSNYGYTF
TRBJ2-1 | 15 | - | - | TRBV19 | TGTGCCAGTAGGGCACCTGGGTCTAGCTACAATGAGCAGTTCTTC | CASRAPGSSYNEQFF
TRBJ2-5 | 14 | - | - | TRBV5-4 | TGTGCCAGCAGCCCGGGGGGGACAGGGGAGACCCAGTACTTC | CASSPGGTGETQYF
TRBJ2-6 | 16 | - | - | TRBV10-3 | TGTGCCATCAGTCAGGCCCTGTCCTCTGGGGCCAACGTCCTGACTTTC | CAISQALSSGANVLTF
TRBJ2-3 | 12 | - | - | TRBV9 | TGTGCCAGCAGCGTAGGCCCAGATACGCAGTATTTT | CASSVGPDTQYF
TRBJ2-5 | 17 | TRBD2 | - | TRBV4-2 | TGTGCCAGCAGCCAGGCAACTTTAGCGGGGAGGCAAGAGACCCAGTACTTC | CASSQATLAGRQETQYF
TRBJ1-2 | 14 | - | few | TRBV6-6 | TGTGCCAGCAGTTACGGTTTGGGTAACTATGGCTACACCTTC | CASSYGLGNYGYTF
TRBJ1-1 | 12 | - | - | TRBV7-9 | TGTGCCAGCAGCCTCATAGAACCGAGCGCTTTCTTT | CASSLIEPSAFF
TRBJ2-3 | 14 | - | - | TRBV18 | TGTGCCAGCTCAGGTCGCCAGGGCACAGATACGCAGTATTTT | CASSGRQGTDTQYF
TRBJ1-5 | 16 | - | - | TRBV5-5 | TGTGCCAGCAGCTTGGATCCGACATATAGCAATCAGCCCCAGCATTTT | CASSLDPTYSNQPQHF
TRBJ1-4 | 13 | TRBD1 | - | TRBV5-1 | TGCGCCAGCCGGACAGGGACGGATGAAAAACTGTTTTTT | CASRTGTDEKLFF
TRBJ2-7 | 13 | - | - | TRBV23-1 | TGCGCCAATCAGGGACACTCCTGCTACGAGCAGTACTTC | CANQGHSCYEQYF
TRBJ1-1 | 15 | TRBD1 | once | TRBV5-4 | TGTGCCAGCAGGCCGGACAGGGGGCAGGGCACTGAAGCTTTCTTT | CASRPDRGQGTEAFF
TRBJ2-5 | 17 | TRBD2 | - | TRBV7-8 | TGTGCCAGCAGCTTCCCAGGGACTACACTTCCGAAAGAGACCCAGTACTTC | CASSFPGTTLPKETQYF
TRBJ1-2 | 14 | - | - | TRBV5-1 | TGCGCCAGCAGCTTGGAATCTCCTAACTATGGCTACACCTTC | CASSLESPNYGYTF
TRBJ2-1 | 12 | - | - | TRBV27 | TGTGCCAGCAGTATAGGTTACAATGAGCAGTTCTTC | CASSIGYNEQFF
TRBJ1-2 | 11 | - | - | TRBV14 | TGTGCCAGCGGGTGGAACTATGGCTACACCTTC | CASGWNYGYTF
TRBJ2-7 | 15 | TRBD1 | once | TRBV4-3 | TGCGCCAGCAGCCCCAACCCCGGGACAGGGGTTGAGCAGTACTTC | CASSPNPGTGVEQYF
TRBJ1-2 | 14 | - | - | TRBV5-6 | TGTGCCAGCAGCTTCCCGGACGGCGTCTATGGCTACACCTTC | CASSFPDGVYGYTF
TRBJ2-3 | 12 | - | - | TRBV6-6 | TGTGCCAGCAGCCCTCGAGAGGATACGCAGTATTTT | CASSPREDTQYF
TRBJ2-1 | 16 | TRBD1 | once | TRBV6-6 | TGTGCCAGCAGTTCCCCGGGACAGGGGTCCTACAATGAGCAGTTCTTC | CASSSPGQGSYNEQFF
TRBJ1-2 | 12 | - | - | TRBV25-1 | TGTGCCAGCAGTGTGCAGGCAGGGGGCTACACCTTC | CASSVQAGGYTF
TRBJ1-4 | 14 | TRBD1 | - | TRBV5-4 | TGTGCCAGCAGCCGGGGACAGGGTGCTGAAAAACTGTTTTTT | CASSRGQGAEKLFF
TRBJ2-5 | 14 | - | once | TRBV5-1 | TGCGCCAGCAGCTTGGGGCTACCCCAAGAGACCCAGTACTTC | CASSLGLPQETQYF
TRBJ2-7 | 13 | TRBD1 | - | TRBV27 | TGTGCCAGCAGCTGGGACAGCGCCTACAAGCAGTACTTC | CASSWDSAYKQYF
TRBJ1-1 | 15 | - | - | TRBV14 | TGTGCCAGCAGCCAAGCCGGAACGCGGAACACTGAAGCTTTCTTT | CASSQAGTRNTEAFF
TRBJ2-7 | 15 | - | - | TRBV18 | TGTGCCAGCTCACCGTCCAGGGACACCCCTGGCGGGCAGTACTTC | CASSPSRDTPGGQYF
TRBJ2-7 | 14 | - | - | TRBV2 | TGTGCCAGCAGTGACCAGGGTGACGCCTACGAGCAGTACTTC | CASSDQGDAYEQYF
TRBJ2-3 | 15 | TRBD1 | - | TRBV7-2 | TGTGCCAGCAGCTCACGGACAGGGGATGCAGATACGCAGTATTTT | CASSSRTGDADTQYF
TRBJ1-1 | 13 | - | few | TRBV30 | TGTGCCTGGAGTGTATCCGTGAACACTGAAGCTTTCTTT | CAWSVSVNTEAFF
TRBJ1-5 | 16 | - | - | TRBV19 | TGTGCCAGTAGTATAAGGGCAGTTGATAGCAATCAGCCCCAGCATTTT | CASSIRAVDSNQPQHF
TRBJ2-1 | 16 | TRBD1 | - | TRBV4-3 | TGCGCCAGCAGCCAAGATTTGGACAGGGGCCACGGGGAGCAGTTCTTC | CASSQDLDRGHGEQFF